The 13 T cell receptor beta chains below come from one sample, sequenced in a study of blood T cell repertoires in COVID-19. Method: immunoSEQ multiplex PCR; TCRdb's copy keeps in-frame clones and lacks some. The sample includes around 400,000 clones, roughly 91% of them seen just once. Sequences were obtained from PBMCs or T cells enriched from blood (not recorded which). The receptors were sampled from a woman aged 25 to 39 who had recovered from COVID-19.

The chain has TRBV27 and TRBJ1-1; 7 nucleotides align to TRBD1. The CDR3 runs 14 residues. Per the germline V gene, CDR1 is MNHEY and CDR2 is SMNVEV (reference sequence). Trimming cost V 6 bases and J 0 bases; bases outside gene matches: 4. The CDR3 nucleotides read TGTGCCAGCAGACAGGGGCCGCTGAACACTGAAGCTTTCTTT. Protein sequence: CASRQGPLNTEAFF.

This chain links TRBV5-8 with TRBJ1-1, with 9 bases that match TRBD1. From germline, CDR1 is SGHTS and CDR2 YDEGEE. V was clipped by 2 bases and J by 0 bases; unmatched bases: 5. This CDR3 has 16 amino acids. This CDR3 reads CASSLRTGGMNTEAFF. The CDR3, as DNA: TGTGCCAGCAGCTTACGTACAGGGGGCATGAACACTGAAGCTTTCTTT.

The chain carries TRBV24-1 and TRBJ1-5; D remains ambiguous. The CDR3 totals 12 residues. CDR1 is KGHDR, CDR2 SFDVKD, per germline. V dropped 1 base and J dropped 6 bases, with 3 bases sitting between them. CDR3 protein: CATSDFGQPQHF. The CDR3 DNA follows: TGTGCCACCAGTGATTTCGGTCAGCCCCAGCATTTT.

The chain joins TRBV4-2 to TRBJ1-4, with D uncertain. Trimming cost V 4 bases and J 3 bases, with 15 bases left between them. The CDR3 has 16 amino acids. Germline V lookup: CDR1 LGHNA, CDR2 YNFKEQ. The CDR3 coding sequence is TGTGCCAGCAGCCCGGTAGCGACCGTCGCTAATGAAAAACTGTTTTTT. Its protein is CASSPVATVANEKLFF.

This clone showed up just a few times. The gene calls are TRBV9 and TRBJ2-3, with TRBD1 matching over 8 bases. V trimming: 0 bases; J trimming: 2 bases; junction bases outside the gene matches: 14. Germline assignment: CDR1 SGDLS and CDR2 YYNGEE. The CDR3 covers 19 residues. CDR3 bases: TGTGCCAGCAGCGTAGGGAGGACAGGGCCCTCCGTTCTCACAGATACGCAGTATTTT. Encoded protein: CASSVGRTGPSVLTDTQYF.

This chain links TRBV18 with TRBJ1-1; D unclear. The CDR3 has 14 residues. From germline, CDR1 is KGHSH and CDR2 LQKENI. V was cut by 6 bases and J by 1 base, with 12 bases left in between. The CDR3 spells CASSLAQTNTEAFF. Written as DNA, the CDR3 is TGTGCCAGCTCCTTGGCACAGACGAACACTGAAGCTTTCTTT.

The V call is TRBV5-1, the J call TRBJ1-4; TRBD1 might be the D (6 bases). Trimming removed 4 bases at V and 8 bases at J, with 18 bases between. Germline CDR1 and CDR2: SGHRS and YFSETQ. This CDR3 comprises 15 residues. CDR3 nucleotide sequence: TGCGCCAGCAGCCTAGGGGGGGAGATCTCAGAAAAACTGTTTTTT. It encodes CASSLGGEISEKLFF.

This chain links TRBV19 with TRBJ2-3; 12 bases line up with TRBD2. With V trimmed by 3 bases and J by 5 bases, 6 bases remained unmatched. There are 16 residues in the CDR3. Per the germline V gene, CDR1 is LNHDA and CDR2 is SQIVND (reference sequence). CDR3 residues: CASSIGASGGVDTQYF. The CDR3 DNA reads TGTGCCAGTAGTATCGGCGCTAGCGGGGGGGTAGATACGCAGTATTTT.

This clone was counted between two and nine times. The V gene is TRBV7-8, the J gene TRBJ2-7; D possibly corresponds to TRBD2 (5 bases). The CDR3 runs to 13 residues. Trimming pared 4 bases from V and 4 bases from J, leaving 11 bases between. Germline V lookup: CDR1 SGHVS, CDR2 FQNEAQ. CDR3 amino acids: CASSSRTAYEQYF. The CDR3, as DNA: TGTGCCAGCAGCTCCCGGACTGCGTACGAGCAGTACTTC.

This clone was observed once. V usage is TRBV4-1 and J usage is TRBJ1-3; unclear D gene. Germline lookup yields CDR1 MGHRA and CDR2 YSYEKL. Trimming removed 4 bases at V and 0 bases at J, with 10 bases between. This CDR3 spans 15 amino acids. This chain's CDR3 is CASSPFKSSGNTIYF. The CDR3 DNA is TGCGCCAGCAGCCCCTTCAAGAGCTCTGGAAACACCATATATTTT.

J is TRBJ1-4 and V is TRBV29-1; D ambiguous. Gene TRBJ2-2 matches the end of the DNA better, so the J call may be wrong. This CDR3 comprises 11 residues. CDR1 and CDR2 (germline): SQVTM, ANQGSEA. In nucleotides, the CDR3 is TGCAGCGTTGAGCTGGCAGGGGAGCTGTTTTTT. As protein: CSVELAGELFF.

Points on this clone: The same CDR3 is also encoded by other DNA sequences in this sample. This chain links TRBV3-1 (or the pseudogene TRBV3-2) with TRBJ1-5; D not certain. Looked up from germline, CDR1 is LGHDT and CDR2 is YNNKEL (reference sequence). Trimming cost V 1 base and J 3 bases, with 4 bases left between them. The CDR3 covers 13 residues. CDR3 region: CASSQGANQPQHF. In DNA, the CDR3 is TGTGCCAGCAGCCAAGGGGCCAATCAGCCCCAGCATTTT.

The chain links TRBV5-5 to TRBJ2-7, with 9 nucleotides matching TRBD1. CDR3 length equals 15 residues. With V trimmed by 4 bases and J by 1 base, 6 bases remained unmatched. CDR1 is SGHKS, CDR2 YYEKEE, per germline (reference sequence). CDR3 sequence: CASSIGQGLSYEQYF. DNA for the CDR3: TGTGCCAGCAGCATTGGACAGGGGTTGTCCTACGAGCAGTACTTC.